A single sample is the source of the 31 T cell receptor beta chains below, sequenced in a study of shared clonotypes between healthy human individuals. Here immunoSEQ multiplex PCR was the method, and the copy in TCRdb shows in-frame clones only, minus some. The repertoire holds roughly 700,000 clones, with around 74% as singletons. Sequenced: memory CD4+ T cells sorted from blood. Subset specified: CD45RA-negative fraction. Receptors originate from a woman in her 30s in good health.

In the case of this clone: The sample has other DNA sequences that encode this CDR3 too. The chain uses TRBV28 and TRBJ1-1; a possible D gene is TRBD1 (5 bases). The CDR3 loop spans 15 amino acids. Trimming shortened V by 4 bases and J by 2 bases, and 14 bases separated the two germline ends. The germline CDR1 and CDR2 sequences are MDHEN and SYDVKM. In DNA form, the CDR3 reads TGTGCCAGCAGTTCCCCGACGACAGTTAACACTGAAGCTTTCTTT. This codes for CASSSPTTVNTEAFF.

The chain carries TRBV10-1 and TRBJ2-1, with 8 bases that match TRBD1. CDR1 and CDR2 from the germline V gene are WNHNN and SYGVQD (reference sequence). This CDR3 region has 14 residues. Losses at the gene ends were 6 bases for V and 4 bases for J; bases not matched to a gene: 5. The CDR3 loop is CASSPGQAYNEQFF. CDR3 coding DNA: TGCGCCAGCAGCCCGGGACAGGCATACAATGAGCAGTTCTTC.

For the CDR3, the DNA is TGTGCCAGTAGTGGCCAGGGGGCAACGTACGAGCAGTACTTC. It codes for CASSGQGATYEQYF. The V and J genes are TRBV19 and TRBJ2-7; 8 bases agree with TRBD1. Germline CDR1 is LNHDA and CDR2 is SQIVND (reference sequence). V was pared by 5 bases and J by 4 bases, with 7 bases of the junction left unmatched. There are 14 residues in the CDR3. Combining the CDR3 with reference TRBV19 and TRBJ2-7 gives the whole variable domain DGGITQSPKYLFRKEGQNVTLSCEQNLNHDAMYWYRQDPGQGLRLIYYSQIVNDFQKGDIAEGYSVSREKKESFPLTVTSAQKNPTAFYLCASSGQGATYEQYFGPGTRLTVT.

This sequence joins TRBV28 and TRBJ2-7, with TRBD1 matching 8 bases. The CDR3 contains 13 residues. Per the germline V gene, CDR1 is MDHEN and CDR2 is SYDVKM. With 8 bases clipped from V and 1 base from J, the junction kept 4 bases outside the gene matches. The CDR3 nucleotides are TGTGCCAGCGGGACAGGACCATCCTACGAGCAGTACTTC. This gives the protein CASGTGPSYEQYF.

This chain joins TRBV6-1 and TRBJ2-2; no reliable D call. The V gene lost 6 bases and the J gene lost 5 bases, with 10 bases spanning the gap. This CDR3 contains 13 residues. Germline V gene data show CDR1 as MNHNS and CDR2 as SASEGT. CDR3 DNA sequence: TGTGCCAGCAGCCTTCAGGAAACCGGGGAGCTGTTTTTT. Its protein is CASSLQETGELFF.

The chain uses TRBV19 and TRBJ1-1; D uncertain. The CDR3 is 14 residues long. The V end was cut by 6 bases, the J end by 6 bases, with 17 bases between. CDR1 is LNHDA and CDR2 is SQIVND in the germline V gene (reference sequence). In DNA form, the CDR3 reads TGTGCCAGTAGCCATGGACGGAGGACGGCTGAAGCTTTCTTT. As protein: CASSHGRRTAEAFF.

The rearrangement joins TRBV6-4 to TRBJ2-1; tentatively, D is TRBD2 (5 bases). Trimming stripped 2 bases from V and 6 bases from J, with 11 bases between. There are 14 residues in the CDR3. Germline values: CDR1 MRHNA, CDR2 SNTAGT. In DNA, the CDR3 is TGTGCCAGCAGTGACCCCTTTCGGGGCAATGAGCAGTTCTTC. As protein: CASSDPFRGNEQFF.

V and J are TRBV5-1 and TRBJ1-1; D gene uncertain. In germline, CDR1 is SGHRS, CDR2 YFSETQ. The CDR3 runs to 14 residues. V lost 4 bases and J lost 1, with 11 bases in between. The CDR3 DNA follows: TGCGCCAGCAGCGTAGGTGGAGAGAACACTGAAGCTTTCTTT. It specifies CASSVGGENTEAFF.

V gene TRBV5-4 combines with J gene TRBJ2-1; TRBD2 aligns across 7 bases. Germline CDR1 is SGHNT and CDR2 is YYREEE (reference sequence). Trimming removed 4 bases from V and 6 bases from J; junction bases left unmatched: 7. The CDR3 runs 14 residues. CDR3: CASSRWEGRNEQFF. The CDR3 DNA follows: TGTGCCAGCAGCCGTTGGGAGGGCCGCAATGAGCAGTTCTTC.

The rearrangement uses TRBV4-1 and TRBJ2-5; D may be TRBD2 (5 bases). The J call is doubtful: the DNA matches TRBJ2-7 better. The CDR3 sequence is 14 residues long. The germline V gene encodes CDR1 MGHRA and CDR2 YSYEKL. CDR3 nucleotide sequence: TGCGCCAGCAGCCCGGAACTAGGCCCCTACGAGCAGTACTTC. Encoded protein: CASSPELGPYEQYF.

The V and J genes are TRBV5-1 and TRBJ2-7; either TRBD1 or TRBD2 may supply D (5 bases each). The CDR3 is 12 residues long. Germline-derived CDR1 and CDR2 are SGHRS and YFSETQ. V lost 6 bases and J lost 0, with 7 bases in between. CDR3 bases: TGCGCCAGCAAGGGGACCTCCTACGAGCAGTACTTC. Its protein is CASKGTSYEQYF.

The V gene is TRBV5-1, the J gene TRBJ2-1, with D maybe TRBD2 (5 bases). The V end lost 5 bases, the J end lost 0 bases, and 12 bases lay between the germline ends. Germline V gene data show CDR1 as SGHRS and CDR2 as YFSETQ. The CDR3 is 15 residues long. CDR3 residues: CASRSSGSSYNEQFF. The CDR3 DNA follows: TGCGCCAGCAGATCCAGCGGCAGCTCCTACAATGAGCAGTTCTTC.

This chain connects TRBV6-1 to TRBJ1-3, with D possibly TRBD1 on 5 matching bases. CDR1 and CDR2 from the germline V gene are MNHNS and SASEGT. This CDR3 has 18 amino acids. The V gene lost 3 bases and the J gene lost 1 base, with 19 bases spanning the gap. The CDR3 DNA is TGTGCCAGCAGTGAGGGGCGGAGGGGAACGGTTTCTGGAAACACCATATATTTT. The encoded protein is CASSEGRRGTVSGNTIYF.

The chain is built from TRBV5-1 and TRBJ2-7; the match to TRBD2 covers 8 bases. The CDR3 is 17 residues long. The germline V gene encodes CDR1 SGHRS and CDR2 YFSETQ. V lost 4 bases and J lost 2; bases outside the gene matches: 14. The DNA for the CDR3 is TGCGCCAGCAGCCCCCGGGGGGGGAGAGGCGGGACCTACGAGCAGTACTTC. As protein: CASSPRGGRGGTYEQYF.

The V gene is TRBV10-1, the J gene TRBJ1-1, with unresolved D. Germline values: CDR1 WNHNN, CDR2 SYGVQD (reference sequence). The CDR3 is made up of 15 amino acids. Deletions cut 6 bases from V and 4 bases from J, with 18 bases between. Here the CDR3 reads CASSGSVGGSTEAFF. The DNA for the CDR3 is TGCGCCAGCAGCGGGTCCGTAGGCGGTAGCACTGAAGCTTTCTTT.

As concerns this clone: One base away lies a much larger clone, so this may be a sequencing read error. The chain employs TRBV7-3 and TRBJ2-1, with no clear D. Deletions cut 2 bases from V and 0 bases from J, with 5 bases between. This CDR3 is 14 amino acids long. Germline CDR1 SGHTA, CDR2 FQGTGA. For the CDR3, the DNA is TGTGCCAGCAGCTTATCTAGCTCCTACAATGAGCAGTTCTTC. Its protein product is CASSLSSSYNEQFF.

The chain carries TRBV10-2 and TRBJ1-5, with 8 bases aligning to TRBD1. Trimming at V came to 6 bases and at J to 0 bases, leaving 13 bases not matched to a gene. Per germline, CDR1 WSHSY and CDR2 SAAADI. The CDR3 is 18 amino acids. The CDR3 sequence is CASRYRDRTPYSNQPQHF. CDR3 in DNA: TGCGCCAGCAGATACCGGGACAGGACACCTTATAGCAATCAGCCCCAGCATTTT.

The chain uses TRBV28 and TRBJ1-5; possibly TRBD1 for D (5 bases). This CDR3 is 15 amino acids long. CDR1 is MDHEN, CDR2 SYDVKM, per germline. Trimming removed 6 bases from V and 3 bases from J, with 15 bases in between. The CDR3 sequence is CASRLSGGDNQPQHF. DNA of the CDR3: TGTGCCAGCAGACTTTCTGGGGGGGACAATCAGCCCCAGCATTTT.

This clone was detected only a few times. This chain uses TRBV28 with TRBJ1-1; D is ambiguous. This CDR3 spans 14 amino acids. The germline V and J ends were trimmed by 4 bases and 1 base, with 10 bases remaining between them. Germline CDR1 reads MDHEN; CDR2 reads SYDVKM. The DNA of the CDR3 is TGTGCCAGCAGTTCCATACACAAGAACACTGAAGCTTTCTTT. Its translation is CASSSIHKNTEAFF.

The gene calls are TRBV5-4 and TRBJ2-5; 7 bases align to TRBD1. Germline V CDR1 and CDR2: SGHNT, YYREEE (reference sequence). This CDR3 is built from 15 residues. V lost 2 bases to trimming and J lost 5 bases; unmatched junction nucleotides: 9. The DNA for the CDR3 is TGTGCCAGCAGCTTAGGGACAGCTATACATGAGACCCAGTACTTC. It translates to CASSLGTAIHETQYF. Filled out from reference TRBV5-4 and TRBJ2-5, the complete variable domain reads ETGVTQSPTHLIKTRGQQVTLRCSSQSGHNTVSWYQQALGQGPQFIFQYYREEENGRGNFPPRFSGLQFPNYSSELNVNALELDDSALYLCASSLGTAIHETQYFGPGTRLLVL.

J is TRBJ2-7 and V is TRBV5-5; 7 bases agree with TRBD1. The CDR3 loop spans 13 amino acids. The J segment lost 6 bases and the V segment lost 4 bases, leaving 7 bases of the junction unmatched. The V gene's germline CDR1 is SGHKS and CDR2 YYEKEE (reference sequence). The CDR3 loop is CASSTTGIGEQYF. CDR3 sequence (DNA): TGTGCCAGCAGCACGACAGGGATCGGCGAGCAGTACTTC.

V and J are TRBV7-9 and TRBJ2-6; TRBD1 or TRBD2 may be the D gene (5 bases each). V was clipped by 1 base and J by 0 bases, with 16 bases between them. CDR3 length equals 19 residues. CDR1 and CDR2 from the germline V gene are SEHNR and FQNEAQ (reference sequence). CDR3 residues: CASSLVQAGTDSGANVLTF. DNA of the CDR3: TGTGCCAGCAGCTTAGTTCAAGCCGGGACGGACTCTGGGGCCAACGTCCTGACTTTC.

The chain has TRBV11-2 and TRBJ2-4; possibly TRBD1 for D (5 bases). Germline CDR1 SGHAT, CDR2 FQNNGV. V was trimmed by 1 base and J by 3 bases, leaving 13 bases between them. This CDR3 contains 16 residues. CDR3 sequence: CASSLVAGRVKNIQYF. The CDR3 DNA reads TGTGCCAGCAGCTTAGTGGCAGGGCGAGTCAAAAACATTCAGTACTTC.

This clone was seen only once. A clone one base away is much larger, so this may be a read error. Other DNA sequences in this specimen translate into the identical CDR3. The CDR3 loop reads CASSEVDYGYTF. In DNA, the CDR3 is TGTGCCAGCAGTGAAGTCGACTATGGCTACACCTTC. The chain recombines TRBV6-1 with TRBJ1-2; no clear D. Per germline, CDR1 MNHNS and CDR2 SASEGT. V lost 1 base and J 3 bases, leaving 3 bases between the germline ends. The CDR3 totals 12 residues.

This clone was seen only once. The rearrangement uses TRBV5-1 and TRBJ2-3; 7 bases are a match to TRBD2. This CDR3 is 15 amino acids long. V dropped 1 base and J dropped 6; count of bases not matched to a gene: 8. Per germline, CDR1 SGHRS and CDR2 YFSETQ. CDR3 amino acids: CASSLPGLEGDTQYF. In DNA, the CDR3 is TGCGCCAGCAGCTTGCCCGGACTAGAAGGGGATACGCAGTATTTT.

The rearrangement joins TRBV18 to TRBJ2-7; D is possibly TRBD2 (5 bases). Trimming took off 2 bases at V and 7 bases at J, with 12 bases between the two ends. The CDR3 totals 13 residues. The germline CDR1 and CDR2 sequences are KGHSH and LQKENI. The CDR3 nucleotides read TGTGCCAGCTCACCAAGCGGAACGGCTGAGCAGTACTTC. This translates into CASSPSGTAEQYF.

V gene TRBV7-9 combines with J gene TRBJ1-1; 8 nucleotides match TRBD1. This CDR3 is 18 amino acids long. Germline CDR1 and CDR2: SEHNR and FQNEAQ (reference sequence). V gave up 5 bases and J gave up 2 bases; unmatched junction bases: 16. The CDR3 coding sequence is TGTGCCAGCAGCCCTAAAGCGGGCAGGGGGCCGAAAAACACTGAAGCTTTCTTT. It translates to CASSPKAGRGPKNTEAFF.

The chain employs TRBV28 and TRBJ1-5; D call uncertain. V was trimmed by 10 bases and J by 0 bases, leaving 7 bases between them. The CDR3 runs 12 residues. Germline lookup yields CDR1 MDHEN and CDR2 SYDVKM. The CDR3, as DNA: TGTGCCACGGGTTATAGCAATCAGCCCCAGCATTTT. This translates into CATGYSNQPQHF.

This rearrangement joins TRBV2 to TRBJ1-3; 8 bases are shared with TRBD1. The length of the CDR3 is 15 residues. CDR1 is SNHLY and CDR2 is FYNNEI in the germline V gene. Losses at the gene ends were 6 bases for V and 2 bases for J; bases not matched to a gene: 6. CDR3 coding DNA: TGTGCCAGCAGCCGGGACAGGAACCCTGGAAACACCATATATTTT. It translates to CASSRDRNPGNTIYF.

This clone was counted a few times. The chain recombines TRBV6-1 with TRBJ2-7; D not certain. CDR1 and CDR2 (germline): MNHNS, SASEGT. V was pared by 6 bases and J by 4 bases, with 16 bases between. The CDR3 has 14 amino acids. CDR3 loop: CASSDMGNRYEQYF. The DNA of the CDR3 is TGTGCCAGCAGCGACATGGGGAATCGTTACGAGCAGTACTTC.

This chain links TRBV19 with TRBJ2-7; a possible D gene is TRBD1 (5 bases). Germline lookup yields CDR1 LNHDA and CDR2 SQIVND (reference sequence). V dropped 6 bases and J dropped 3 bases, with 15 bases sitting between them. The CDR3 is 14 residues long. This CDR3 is CASRGQGMDYEQYF. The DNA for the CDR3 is TGTGCCAGTAGGGGGCAGGGAATGGACTACGAGCAGTACTTC.